Shown below are 9 T cell receptor beta chains from a single sample sequenced in a study of blood T cell repertoires in COVID-19. Produced via immunoSEQ multiplex PCR; TCRdb's table is partial and in-frame only. The sample yields 150,000 to 200,000 clones, 83% seen once. Sequencing used peripheral blood. The receptors originated from a human donor in a cohort sampled during active COVID-19.

This chain connects TRBV7-3 to TRBJ2-1, with 12 positions matching TRBD2. Unmatched junction bases numbered 7, after V lost 1 base and J lost 9 bases. Germline V lookup: CDR1 SGHTA, CDR2 FQGTGA. The CDR3 loop spans 16 amino acids. CDR3 region: CASSLSSSSGRGEQFF. The CDR3 DNA sequence: TGTGCCAGCAGCTTAAGTAGTTCTAGCGGGAGGGGTGAGCAGTTCTTC. Filled out from reference TRBV7-3 and TRBJ2-1, the complete variable domain reads GAGVSQTPSNKVTEKGKYVELRCDPISGHTALYWYRQSLGQGPEFLIYFQGTGAADDSGLPNDRFFAVRPEGSVSTLKIQRTERGDSAVYLCASSLSSSSGRGEQFFGPGTRLTVL.

Comment on this clone: This specimen includes other DNA sequences encoding the same CDR3. This rearrangement joins TRBV18 to TRBJ2-7; TRBD1 agrees at 7 bases. The length of the CDR3 is 13 residues. Germline V CDR1 and CDR2: KGHSH, LQKENI. The V segment lost 2 bases and the J segment 3 bases; nucleotides outside the gene matches: 1. The CDR3 sequence is CASSPGTVYEQYF. In nucleotides, the CDR3 is TGTGCCAGCTCACCAGGGACAGTCTACGAGCAGTACTTC.

This clone occurred a few times. The V gene is TRBV27, the J gene TRBJ2-7, with D hard to call. The CDR3 has 13 residues. CDR1 and CDR2 (germline): MNHEY, SMNVEV (reference sequence). The germline V and J ends were trimmed by 4 bases and 2 bases, with 9 bases remaining between them. The CDR3 DNA reads as TGTGCCAGCAGTTGGGCAGTCGCCTACGAGCAGTACTTC. It encodes CASSWAVAYEQYF.

The gene calls are TRBV4-2 and TRBJ2-1; 12 nucleotides agree with TRBD2. Per the germline V gene, CDR1 is LGHNA and CDR2 is YNFKEQ. This CDR3 spans 17 amino acids. The V segment lost 4 bases and the J segment 4 bases; nucleotides outside the gene matches: 8. The CDR3 nucleotides read TGTGCCAGCAGCCGGACTAGCGGGGACGCCACTTACAATGAGCAGTTCTTC. This sequence encodes CASSRTSGDATYNEQFF.

The J gene is TRBJ2-1, the V gene TRBV27; TRBD2 matches at 7 bases. Germline lookup yields CDR1 MNHEY and CDR2 SMNVEV (reference sequence). CDR3 length: 17 residues. V lost 5 bases, J lost 3 bases, and 13 bases stayed unmatched. The DNA of the CDR3 is TGTGCCAGCAGTCCTCAACGGGGGGTCCAGCTCTACAATGAGCAGTTCTTC. Encoded protein: CASSPQRGVQLYNEQFF.

The gene calls are TRBV29-1 and TRBJ1-2; 10 nucleotides agree with TRBD1. V gave up 6 bases and J gave up 4 bases; unmatched junction bases: 8. Germline assignment: CDR1 SQVTM and CDR2 ANQGSEA. The CDR3 extends over 14 amino acids. CDR3 in amino acids: CSVLRDRGFYGYTF. The CDR3 nucleotides read TGCAGCGTGTTACGGGACAGGGGATTCTATGGCTACACCTTC.

The chain couples TRBV5-1 to TRBJ2-2; perhaps TRBD1 as D (6 bases). The CDR3 has 14 amino acids. Germline V gene lookup returns CDR1 SGHRS and CDR2 YFSETQ. The V end was cut by 4 bases, the J end by 4 bases, with 11 bases between. DNA for the CDR3: TGCGCCAGCAGCCGTGACAGGCTCACCGGGGAGCTGTTTTTT. Translating it yields CASSRDRLTGELFF.

CDR3 residues: CASSLGGSQTGELFF. DNA of the CDR3: TGCGCCAGCAGCTTGGGCGGGAGTCAGACCGGGGAGCTGTTTTTT. The J gene is TRBJ2-2, the V gene TRBV5-1, with 7 bases lining up with TRBD2. This CDR3 region has 15 residues. In germline, CDR1 is SGHRS, CDR2 YFSETQ. With 0 bases clipped from V and 5 bases from J, the junction kept 4 bases outside the gene matches.

V and J are TRBV7-6 and TRBJ1-3; tentatively, D is TRBD1 (6 bases). The CDR3 is made up of 16 amino acids. CDR1 and CDR2 from the germline V gene are SGHVS and FNYEAQ. V shed 1 base and J shed 0 bases, with 10 bases lying between them. CDR3 residues: CASSLEGGASGNTIYF. The CDR3 region has the DNA TGTGCCAGCAGCTTAGAGGGGGGGGCCTCTGGAAACACCATATATTTT.